These 10 T cell receptor beta chains originate from one sample sequenced in a study of T cells in localized non-small cell lung cancer. TCRdb's table, derived via immunoSEQ multiplex PCR, lists solely in-frame clones and lacks some. The sample yields around 17,000 clones, around 88% seen once. Sequencing used peripheral blood, obtained before any cancer treatment. Every receptor here comes from a male donor aged 60 or over with stage II squamous cell lung carcinoma.

DNA for the CDR3: TGTGCCAGCAGTGAAGGGGCAGGTAGCAATCAGCCCCAGCATTTT. Its translation: CASSEGAGSNQPQHF. The rearrangement joins TRBV6-1 to TRBJ1-5, with no clear D. Germline values: CDR1 MNHNS, CDR2 SASEGT. V lost 1 base and J 0 bases, leaving 7 bases between the germline ends. CDR3 size: 15 residues.

The V gene is TRBV5-4, the J gene TRBJ2-2, with 8 bases that match TRBD1. The CDR3 is 12 residues long. Germline V gives CDR1 SGHNT, CDR2 YYREEE (reference sequence). With V trimmed by 1 base and J by 13 bases, 3 bases remained unmatched. DNA of the CDR3: TGTGCCAGCAGCTTGACAGGGGGTGCGCTGTTTTTT. This encodes CASSLTGGALFF.

V gene TRBV27 combines with J gene TRBJ2-1; TRBD1 matches 9 bases. This CDR3 spans 16 amino acids. Germline V gene lookup returns CDR1 MNHEY and CDR2 SMNVEV (reference sequence). V gave up 5 bases and J gave up 4 bases; unmatched junction bases: 9. The CDR3 DNA is TGTGCCAGCAGTACACAACAGGGGGCGGGATACAATGAGCAGTTCTTC. Protein: CASSTQQGAGYNEQFF.

This clone was found a few times. V gene TRBV10-1 combines with J gene TRBJ2-7, with D unclear. The CDR3 covers 14 residues. The V end was cut by 2 bases, the J end by 6 bases, with 14 bases between. CDR1 and CDR2 (germline): WNHNN, SYGVQD (reference sequence). The CDR3 region has the DNA TGCGCCAGCAGTGAGGAAGCTGACCCTTCCGAGCAGTACTTC. This codes for CASSEEADPSEQYF.

This clone has only a few counts. As DNA, the CDR3 is TGTGCCAGCAGTTACAACAGGGGTAGAACTTTCTTT. Translated: CASSYNRGRTFF. This chain links TRBV6-6 with TRBJ1-1; 7 nucleotides match TRBD1. The CDR3 has 12 amino acids. J lost 12 bases, V lost 2 bases, and 6 bases had no gene match. Germline-derived CDR1 and CDR2 are MNHNY and SVGAGI (reference sequence).

V and J are TRBV28 and TRBJ2-7; D is uncertain. The CDR3 length is 14 residues. V gave up 6 bases and J gave up 1 base, with 13 bases separating them. Germline V gene sequence: CDR1 MDHEN, CDR2 SYDVKM. The CDR3 DNA is TGTGCCAGCAGCTCGTGGCCTATTTCCTACGAGCAGTACTTC. This translates into CASSSWPISYEQYF.

The chain links TRBV18 to TRBJ1-5; 7 bases match TRBD1. Losses at the gene ends were 5 bases for V and 3 bases for J; bases not matched to a gene: 13. There are 17 residues in the CDR3. Germline V gene lookup returns CDR1 KGHSH and CDR2 LQKENI. CDR3 residues: CASSIRQGGSSNQPQHF. The DNA of the CDR3 is TGTGCCAGCTCAATTCGACAGGGCGGTTCTTCCAATCAGCCCCAGCATTTT.

This sequence joins TRBV29-1 and TRBJ2-1; a weak D match, TRBD2 (6 bases). V was trimmed by 3 bases and J by 0 bases, leaving 15 bases between them. This CDR3 comprises 16 residues. The germline gives CDR1 SQVTM, CDR2 ANQGSEA. The CDR3 DNA is TGCAGCGTTGACGGGGCTAGCGCAAGCTCCTACAATGAGCAGTTCTTC. Translating gives CSVDGASASSYNEQFF.

This chain connects TRBV30 to TRBJ1-6; no clear D. Germline lookup yields CDR1 GTSNPN and CDR2 SVGIG (reference sequence). The CDR3 spans 14 residues. Trimming shortened V by 4 bases and J by 7 bases, and 14 bases separated the two germline ends. The DNA for the CDR3 is TGTGCCTGGACAAGCGGCAGGTCAAATTCACCCCTCCACTTT. The encoded protein is CAWTSGRSNSPLHF.

This clone was observed once. The J gene is TRBJ2-1, the V gene TRBV19, with 7 bases matching TRBD1. Germline CDR1 is LNHDA and CDR2 is SQIVND (reference sequence). V lost 6 bases to trimming and J lost 0 bases; unmatched junction nucleotides: 5. This CDR3 contains 15 residues. CDR3 sequence reads: CASRPTGSSYNEQFF. The CDR3 region has the DNA TGTGCCAGTAGGCCGACAGGGAGCTCCTACAATGAGCAGTTCTTC.